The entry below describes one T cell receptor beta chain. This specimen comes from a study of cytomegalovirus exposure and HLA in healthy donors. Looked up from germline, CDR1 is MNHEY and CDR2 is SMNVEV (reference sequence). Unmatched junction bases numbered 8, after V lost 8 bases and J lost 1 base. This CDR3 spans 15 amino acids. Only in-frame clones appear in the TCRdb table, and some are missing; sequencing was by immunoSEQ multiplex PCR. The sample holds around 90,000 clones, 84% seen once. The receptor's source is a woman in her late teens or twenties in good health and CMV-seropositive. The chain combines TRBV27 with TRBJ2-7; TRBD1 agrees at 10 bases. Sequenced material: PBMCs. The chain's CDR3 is CASWGTGARSYEQYF. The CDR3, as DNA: TGTGCCAGCTGGGGGACAGGGGCACGATCCTACGAGCAGTACTTC.